The 2 T cell receptor beta chains given below trace back to one sample, sequenced in a study of CD8+ T cells in alopecia areata. Sequencing used cDNA as its template, made by extracting RNA and reverse transcribing it. The protocol was immunoSEQ multiplex PCR, while the TCRdb copy is restricted to in-frame clones and leaves out a portion. The table includes about 180,000 clones, roughly 63% detected once. Material: CD4+ T cells sorted from blood, obtained at week 0. The receptor source for this set is a human donor with alopecia areata.

This clone was observed a handful of times. This chain uses TRBV18 with TRBJ2-7; 13 nucleotides agree with TRBD2. This CDR3 has 17 amino acids. Germline-derived CDR1 and CDR2 are KGHSH and LQKENI. The V and J ends lost 0 bases and 5 bases, in that order; junction bases with no gene match: 7. In DNA form, the CDR3 reads TGTGCCAGCTCACCACCTTCCGGGACTAGCGGGGCCAACGAGCAGTACTTC. Translated: CASSPPSGTSGANEQYF.

This clone was counted only a few times. This chain joins TRBV29-1 and TRBJ1-1; a weak D match, TRBD1 (6 bases). V was pared by 0 bases and J by 7 bases, with 12 bases between. Per germline, CDR1 SQVTM and CDR2 ANQGSEA. The CDR3 is made up of 13 amino acids. The CDR3: CSVEDWGGSEAFF. In DNA form, the CDR3 reads TGCAGCGTTGAAGATTGGGGGGGCAGTGAAGCTTTCTTT.